The 22 T cell receptor beta chains below were found in one sample sequenced in a study of blood T cell repertoires in COVID-19. Profiled with immunoSEQ multiplex PCR; TCRdb holds only in-frame clones, not every one. Among tens of thousands of clones, around 80% were seen once, and the ten largest hold about 4.8%. The sample consisted of peripheral blood. The receptors derive from a woman over 75 with active or convalescent COVID-19.

The table lists this clone with a count of one. This sequence joins TRBV15 and TRBJ2-5, with a tentative D call TRBD2 (5 bases). The CDR3 has 18 residues. Germline CDR1 LNHNV, CDR2 YYDKDF (reference sequence). V dropped 0 bases and J dropped 5 bases, with 22 bases sitting between them. The CDR3 reads CATSRDLSSGLRAETQYF. CDR3 bases: TGTGCCACCAGCAGAGATTTGAGTAGTGGACTTAGGGCGGAGACCCAGTACTTC.

V gene TRBV25-1 combines with J gene TRBJ2-7; 8 bases agree with TRBD2. After removal of 3 bases from V and 2 bases from J, the junction contained 6 bases not matched to a gene. The CDR3 totals 15 residues. Germline CDR1 and CDR2: MGHDK and SYGVNS. This CDR3 is CASSDPAGDTYEQYF. Written as DNA, the CDR3 is TGTGCCAGCAGTGATCCAGCGGGGGACACCTACGAGCAGTACTTC.

This clone occurred once. CDR3 nucleotide sequence: TGCGCCAGCAGCCTTCCTACCGAATCCTACAATGAGCAGTTCTTC. Protein: CASSLPTESYNEQFF. The rearrangement joins TRBV5-1 to TRBJ2-1; D is unresolved. V was pared by 4 bases and J by 1 base, with 12 bases between. This CDR3 spans 15 amino acids. The germline gives CDR1 SGHRS, CDR2 YFSETQ. Drawing the rest from reference TRBV5-1 and TRBJ2-1, the complete variable domain is KAGVTQTPRYLIKTRGQQVTLSCSPISGHRSVSWYQQTPGQGLQFLFEYFSETQRNKGNFPGRFSGRQFSNSRSEMNVSTLELGDSALYLCASSLPTESYNEQFFGPGTRLTVL.

The chain couples TRBV27 to TRBJ2-1; perhaps TRBD1 as D (5 bases). Trimming cost V 5 bases and J 8 bases, with 16 bases left between them. The V gene's germline CDR1 is MNHEY and CDR2 SMNVEV (reference sequence). This CDR3 has 14 amino acids. DNA of the CDR3: TGTGCCAGCAGTCTTATCCAGGGTATACATGAGCAGTTCTTC. Translated: CASSLIQGIHEQFF.

The V gene is TRBV2, the J gene TRBJ2-7; 9 nucleotides align to TRBD1. Germline assignment: CDR1 SNHLY and CDR2 FYNNEI. CDR3 length equals 13 residues. The ends lost 5 bases at V and 3 bases at J; junction bases unmatched: 2. The CDR3 reads CASSWTGDYEQYF. The DNA for the CDR3 is TGTGCCAGCAGTTGGACAGGGGACTACGAGCAGTACTTC.

The chain is built from TRBV4-3 and TRBJ1-5; 7 bases align to TRBD1. The CDR3 length is 16 residues. Germline V gives CDR1 LGHNA, CDR2 YSLEER. Trimming cost V 0 bases and J 7 bases; bases outside gene matches: 9. The CDR3 reads CASSQDWAGGGQPQHF. CDR3 nucleotides: TGCGCCAGCAGCCAAGATTGGGCAGGGGGTGGCCAGCCCCAGCATTTT.

The chain recombines TRBV7-9 with TRBJ2-7; 9 bases are a match to TRBD1. There are 16 residues in the CDR3. V dropped 4 bases and J dropped 4; count of bases not matched to a gene: 11. Germline-derived CDR1 and CDR2 are SEHNR and FQNEAQ (reference sequence). The CDR3 loop reads CASSSQAGTGSYEQYF. The CDR3 DNA reads as TGTGCCAGCAGCTCTCAGGCCGGGACAGGGAGTTACGAGCAGTACTTC.

V and J are TRBV7-9 and TRBJ1-4; maybe TRBD1 (6 bases). CDR1 SEHNR and CDR2 FQNEAQ come from the germline V gene (reference sequence). V shed 4 bases and J shed 6 bases, with 18 bases lying between them. The CDR3 runs to 16 residues. The CDR3: CASSWGLGQRHEKLFF. As DNA, the CDR3 is TGTGCCAGCAGCTGGGGCCTAGGACAGCGGCATGAAAAACTGTTTTTT.

The V gene is TRBV5-6, the J gene TRBJ1-1, with 7 bases aligning to TRBD1. This CDR3 contains 12 residues. CDR1 is SGHDT, CDR2 YYEEEE, per germline. The trim removed 4 bases at V and 13 bases at J, leaving 10 bases unmatched. The CDR3 region has the DNA TGTGCCAGCAGCAATAGACAGGGTCCTGTTTTCTTT. Protein sequence: CASSNRQGPVFF.

This rearrangement joins TRBV5-1 to TRBJ2-6, with TRBD1 matching 7 bases. CDR3 length: 18 residues. The germline gives CDR1 SGHRS, CDR2 YFSETQ. J lost 0 bases, V lost 3 bases, and 9 bases had no gene match. The CDR3 sequence is CASSSRDRQYSGANVLTF. The CDR3 nucleotides read TGCGCCAGCAGCTCTAGGGACAGACAATACTCTGGGGCCAACGTCCTGACTTTC.

Only a few counts were recorded for this clone. The V call is TRBV11-2, the J call TRBJ2-7, with 15 bases matching TRBD2. CDR1 is SGHAT and CDR2 is FQNNGV in the germline V gene. J gave up 3 bases and V 3 bases, and 9 bases lay outside the gene matches. The CDR3 covers 18 residues. Written as DNA, the CDR3 is TGTGCCAGCAGCTTTACGGGACTAGCGGGGGGCGGAAACTACGAGCAGTACTTC. This gives the protein CASSFTGLAGGGNYEQYF.

The rearrangement joins TRBV18 to TRBJ1-3; D unclear. This CDR3 has 15 residues. Trimming stripped 3 bases from V and 7 bases from J, with 16 bases between. Germline V gives CDR1 KGHSH, CDR2 LQKENI. The chain's CDR3 is CASSPGGILDNTIYF. For the CDR3, the DNA is TGTGCCAGCTCACCGGGCGGGATATTGGACAACACCATATATTTT.

The chain employs TRBV28 and TRBJ1-5; the D is unclear. The germline V and J ends were trimmed by 2 bases and 2 bases, with 4 bases remaining between them. CDR3 length: 13 residues. Germline values: CDR1 MDHEN, CDR2 SYDVKM. CDR3 protein: CASSLIGNQPQHF. CDR3 DNA: TGTGCCAGCAGTTTAATCGGCAATCAGCCCCAGCATTTT. The whole variable domain, remainder taken from reference TRBV28 and TRBJ1-5, is DVKVTQSSRYLVKRTGEKVFLECVQDMDHENMFWYRQDPGLGLRLIYFSYDVKMKEKGDIPEGYSVSREKKERFSLILESASTNQTSMYLCASSLIGNQPQHFGDGTRLSIL.

The chain combines TRBV7-2 with TRBJ2-1, with 12 bases aligning to TRBD2. The V gene's germline CDR1 is SGHTA and CDR2 FQGNSA. The CDR3 has 17 residues. With 2 bases clipped from V and 4 bases from J, the junction kept 6 bases outside the gene matches. CDR3 amino acids: CASSLRLAGGNYNEQFF. DNA for the CDR3: TGTGCCAGCAGCTTACGTCTAGCGGGAGGGAATTACAATGAGCAGTTCTTC.

This chain links TRBV6-2 or TRBV6-3 with TRBJ2-7; no reliable D call. Per germline, CDR1 MNHEY and CDR2 SVGEGT. V lost 5 bases to trimming and J lost 3 bases, with 17 bases between them. The CDR3 has 15 residues. Written as DNA, the CDR3 is TGTGCCAGCAGTACCCCTCACTCGGTACTCTACGAGCAGTACTTC. Its translation: CASSTPHSVLYEQYF.

The chain is built from TRBV9 and TRBJ2-3; 7 bases align to TRBD2. Trimming cost V 0 bases and J 2 bases; bases outside gene matches: 3. This CDR3 contains 15 residues. From germline, CDR1 is SGDLS and CDR2 YYNGEE. CDR3 bases: TGTGCCAGCAGCGTAGTGGGACTACACACAGATACGCAGTATTTT. Protein sequence: CASSVVGLHTDTQYF.

This chain links TRBV9 with TRBJ2-2; D perhaps matches TRBD2 (6 bases). With 0 bases removed from V and 4 bases from J, the gap between germline ends came to 22 bases. In germline, CDR1 is SGDLS, CDR2 YYNGEE. The CDR3 has 19 amino acids. Written as DNA, the CDR3 is TGTGCCAGCAGCGTAGTTAATCGACTAGGGTTAGGAAGCACCGGGGAGCTGTTTTTT. Its protein is CASSVVNRLGLGSTGELFF.

Only a few counts were recorded for this clone. This rearrangement joins TRBV28 to TRBJ2-5, with D maybe TRBD1 (7 bases). CDR1 is MDHEN and CDR2 is SYDVKM in the germline V gene. This CDR3 has 18 amino acids. Trimming removed 5 bases at V and 4 bases at J, with 26 bases between. The CDR3 bases are TGTGCCAGCAGTCCCCTATCCCTACGGAGGGGGCCGGGAGAGACCCAGTACTTC. It specifies CASSPLSLRRGPGETQYF.

The rearrangement joins TRBV5-4 to TRBJ1-1; D is possibly TRBD1 (6 bases). The ends were cut back, 4 bases at V and 4 bases at J, with 14 bases in the middle. The CDR3 is made up of 14 amino acids. Germline CDR1 and CDR2: SGHNT and YYREEE (reference sequence). CDR3 DNA sequence: TGTGCCAGCAGCCCGCATGGACAGTTCACTGAAGCTTTCTTT. Its protein product is CASSPHGQFTEAFF.

The V call is TRBV24-1, the J call TRBJ2-1; weak D call: TRBD1 (5 bases). CDR1 is KGHDR, CDR2 SFDVKD, per germline. CDR3 length: 16 amino acids. V was trimmed by 3 bases and J by 9 bases, leaving 20 bases between them. This CDR3 is CATSDERGGMMGEQFF. CDR3 in DNA: TGTGCCACCAGTGATGAAAGGGGCGGAATGATGGGTGAGCAGTTCTTC.

The DNA for the CDR3 is TGCGCCGCTTCTACGGGACAGGGGAAGACGGATACGCAGTATTTT. Translated, it gives CAASTGQGKTDTQYF. The chain recombines TRBV4-1 with TRBJ2-3; 10 nucleotides agree with TRBD1. J lost 6 bases, V lost 11 bases, and 14 bases had no gene match. The length of the CDR3 is 15 residues. CDR1 MGHRA and CDR2 YSYEKL come from the germline V gene.

This clone was detected once. CDR3 protein: CASSFRGQAEAFF. DNA for the CDR3: TGTGCCAGCAGTTTTAGGGGCCAAGCCGAAGCTTTCTTT. V is TRBV12-3 or TRBV12-4 and J is TRBJ1-1; possibly TRBD1 for D (5 bases). This CDR3 is 13 amino acids long. Trimming stripped 3 bases from V and 8 bases from J, with 13 bases between.